The 8 T cell receptor beta chains below all came from one sample that was sequenced in a study of T cell responses to AZD1222 COVID-19 vaccine. Profiled with immunoSEQ multiplex PCR; TCRdb holds only in-frame clones, not every one. Counted here are 120,000 to 150,000 clones, 90% to 95% occurring once; the ten biggest clones make up 1.4%. Source: peripheral blood, taken on day 0 of AZD1222 vaccination. These receptors originate from an adult in good health.

The CDR3 DNA reads TGTGCCAGCAGCTTAGGGGGGCATCAGCCCCAGCATTTT. Encoded protein: CASSLGGHQPQHF. This chain joins TRBV7-2 and TRBJ1-5, with a possible D match to TRBD1 (6 bases). Germline CDR1 is SGHTA and CDR2 is FQGNSA. This CDR3 spans 13 amino acids. Trimming took off 1 base at V and 5 bases at J, with 6 bases between the two ends.

The CDR3 nucleotides are TGTGCCAGTAGTATTCAGTCGGGACAGGGGGCTTTCGGCATTCAGTACTTC. This codes for CASSIQSGQGAFGIQYF. The chain recombines TRBV19 with TRBJ2-4; 12 bases agree with TRBD1. J was trimmed by 9 bases and V by 3 bases; bases with no gene match: 12. The CDR3 sequence is 17 residues long. Germline lookup yields CDR1 LNHDA and CDR2 SQIVND (reference sequence).

The chain carries TRBV24-1 and TRBJ1-1; 8 bases map to TRBD1. The trim removed 5 bases at V and 5 bases at J, leaving 9 bases unmatched. The CDR3 covers 15 residues. CDR1 KGHDR and CDR2 SFDVKD come from the germline V gene. The CDR3 bases are TGTGCCACCAGTGGTCGTGGACAGGGAAAGACTGAAGCTTTCTTT. Protein: CATSGRGQGKTEAFF.

About this clone: The junction departs from germline at one end; a sequencing error may be responsible. The V and J genes are TRBV12-3 or TRBV12-4 and TRBJ2-3, with 10 bases lining up with TRBD2. This CDR3 is built from 13 residues. CDR3 nucleotide sequence: TGTGCCAGCAGTCTAGCGGGGGCAGATACGCAGTATTTT. Translated, it gives CASSLAGADTQYF.

The rearrangement links TRBV6-5 to TRBJ2-1, with unresolved D. V dropped 0 bases and J dropped 0 bases, with 9 bases sitting between them. Germline V gene lookup returns CDR1 MNHEY and CDR2 SVGAGI. This CDR3 contains 16 residues. CDR3: CASSYSSGSSYNEQFF. CDR3 sequence (DNA): TGTGCCAGCAGTTACTCTTCCGGAAGCTCCTACAATGAGCAGTTCTTC.

J is TRBJ1-3 and V is TRBV10-3; D is possibly TRBD1 (5 bases). CDR1 ENHRY and CDR2 SYGVKD come from the germline V gene. The CDR3 loop spans 17 amino acids. V gave up 2 bases and J gave up 0 bases, with 14 bases separating them. The CDR3 protein is CAISEPQGGISGNTIYF. Written as DNA, the CDR3 is TGTGCCATCAGTGAGCCGCAGGGCGGGATCTCTGGAAACACCATATATTTT.

The rearrangement links TRBV10-2 to TRBJ1-2; possible D gene TRBD1, 6 bases. V gave up 8 bases and J gave up 4 bases, with 11 bases separating them. This CDR3 spans 12 amino acids. The germline CDR1 and CDR2 sequences are WSHSY and SAAADI. The chain's CDR3 is CASAGARYGYTF. The CDR3 DNA reads TGCGCCAGCGCGGGGGCGCGCTATGGCTACACCTTC.

V usage is TRBV30 and J usage is TRBJ1-2; D might be TRBD1 (5 bases). Germline lookup yields CDR1 GTSNPN and CDR2 SVGIG (reference sequence). Trimming pared 1 base from V and 8 bases from J, leaving 17 bases between. The CDR3 runs 14 residues. CDR3 sequence: CAWSGQLGLLGYTF. DNA of the CDR3: TGTGCCTGGAGTGGACAGCTGGGGCTATTAGGCTACACCTTC.